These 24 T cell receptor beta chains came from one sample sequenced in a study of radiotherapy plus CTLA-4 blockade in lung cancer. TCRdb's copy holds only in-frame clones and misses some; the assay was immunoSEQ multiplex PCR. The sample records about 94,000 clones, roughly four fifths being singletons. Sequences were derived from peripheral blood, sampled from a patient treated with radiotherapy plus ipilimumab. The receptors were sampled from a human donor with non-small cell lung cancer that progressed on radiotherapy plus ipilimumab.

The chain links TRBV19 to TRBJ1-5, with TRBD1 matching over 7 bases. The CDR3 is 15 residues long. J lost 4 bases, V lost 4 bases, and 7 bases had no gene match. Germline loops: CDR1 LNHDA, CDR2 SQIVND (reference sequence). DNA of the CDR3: TGTGCCAGTAGTAGCAGGGGGGATCGGAATCAGCCCCAGCATTTT. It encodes CASSSRGDRNQPQHF. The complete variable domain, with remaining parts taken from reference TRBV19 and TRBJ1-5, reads DGGITQSPKYLFRKEGQNVTLSCEQNLNHDAMYWYRQDPGQGLRLIYYSQIVNDFQKGDIAEGYSVSREKKESFPLTVTSAQKNPTAFYLCASSSRGDRNQPQHFGDGTRLSIL.

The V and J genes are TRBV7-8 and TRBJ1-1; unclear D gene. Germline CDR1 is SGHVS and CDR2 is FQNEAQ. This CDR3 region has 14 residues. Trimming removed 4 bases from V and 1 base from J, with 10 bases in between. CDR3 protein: CASSSRTANTEAFF. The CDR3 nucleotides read TGTGCCAGCAGCTCTCGGACGGCGAACACTGAAGCTTTCTTT.

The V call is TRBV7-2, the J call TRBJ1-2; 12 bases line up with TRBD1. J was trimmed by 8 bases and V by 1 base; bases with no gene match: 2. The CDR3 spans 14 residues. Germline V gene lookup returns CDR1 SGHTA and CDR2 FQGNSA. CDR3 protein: CASSLGDRGQGYTF. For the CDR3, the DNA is TGTGCCAGCAGCTTAGGGGACAGGGGGCAGGGCTACACCTTC.

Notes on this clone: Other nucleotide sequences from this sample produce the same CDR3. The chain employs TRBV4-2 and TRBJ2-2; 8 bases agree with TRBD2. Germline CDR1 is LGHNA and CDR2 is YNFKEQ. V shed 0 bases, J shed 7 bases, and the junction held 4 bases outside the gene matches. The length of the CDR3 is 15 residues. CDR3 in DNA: TGTGCCAGCAGCCAAGAGATCGGGAGGGTCGGGGAGCTGTTTTTT. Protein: CASSQEIGRVGELFF.

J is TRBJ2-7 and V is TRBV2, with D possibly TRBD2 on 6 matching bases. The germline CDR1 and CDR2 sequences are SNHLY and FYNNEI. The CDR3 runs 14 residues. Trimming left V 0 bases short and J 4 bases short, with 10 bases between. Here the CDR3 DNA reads TGTGCCAGCAGTGAAGCAGGAGCGGGTTACGAGCAGTACTTC. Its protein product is CASSEAGAGYEQYF.

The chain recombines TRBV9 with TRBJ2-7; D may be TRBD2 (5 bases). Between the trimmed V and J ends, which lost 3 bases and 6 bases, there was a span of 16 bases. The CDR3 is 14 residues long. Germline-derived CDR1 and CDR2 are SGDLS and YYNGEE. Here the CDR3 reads CASSEESGGPEQYF. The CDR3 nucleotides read TGTGCCAGCAGCGAGGAATCCGGAGGCCCCGAGCAGTACTTC.

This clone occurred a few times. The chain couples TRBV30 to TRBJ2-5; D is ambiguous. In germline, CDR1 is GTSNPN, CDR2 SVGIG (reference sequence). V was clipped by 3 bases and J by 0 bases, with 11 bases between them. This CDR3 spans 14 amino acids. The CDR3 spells CAWRRGSHQETQYF. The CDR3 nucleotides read TGTGCCTGGAGACGCGGCAGCCACCAAGAGACCCAGTACTTC.

The CDR3 nucleotides are TGTGCCTGGACCTGGGACAGGGGGCGAGGGTTTGAAGCTTTCTTT. It codes for CAWTWDRGRGFEAFF. The V call is TRBV30, the J call TRBJ1-1; 12 bases are a match to TRBD1. V trimming: 4 bases; J trimming: 7 bases; junction bases outside the gene matches: 10. The germline gives CDR1 GTSNPN, CDR2 SVGIG (reference sequence). This CDR3 is 15 amino acids long.

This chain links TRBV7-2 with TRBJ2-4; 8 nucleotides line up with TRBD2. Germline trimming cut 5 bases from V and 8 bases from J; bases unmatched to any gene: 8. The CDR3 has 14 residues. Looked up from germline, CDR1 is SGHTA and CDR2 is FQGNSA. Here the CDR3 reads CASSPQVGGDIQYF. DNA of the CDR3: TGTGCCAGCAGCCCACAGGTCGGGGGGGACATTCAGTACTTC.

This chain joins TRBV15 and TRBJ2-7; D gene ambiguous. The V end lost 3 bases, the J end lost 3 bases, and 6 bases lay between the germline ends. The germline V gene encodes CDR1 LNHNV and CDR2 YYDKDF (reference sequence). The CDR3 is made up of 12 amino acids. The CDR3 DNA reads TGTGCCACCAGCAGCCTCCACTACGAGCAGTACTTC. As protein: CATSSLHYEQYF.

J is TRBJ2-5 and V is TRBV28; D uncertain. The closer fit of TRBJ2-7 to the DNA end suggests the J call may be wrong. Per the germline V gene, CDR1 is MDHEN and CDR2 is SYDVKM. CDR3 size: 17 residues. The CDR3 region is CASSFKYSQPTIYEQYF. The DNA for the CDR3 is TGTGCCAGCAGTTTTAAGTACAGCCAACCCACTATTTACGAGCAGTACTTC.

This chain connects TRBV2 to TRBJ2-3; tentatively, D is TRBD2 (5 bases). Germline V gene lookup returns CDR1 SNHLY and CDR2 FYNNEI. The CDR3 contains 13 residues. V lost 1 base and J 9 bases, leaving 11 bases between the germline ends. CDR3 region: CASSEDGVGTQYF. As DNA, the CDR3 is TGTGCCAGCAGTGAAGACGGGGTAGGGACGCAGTATTTT. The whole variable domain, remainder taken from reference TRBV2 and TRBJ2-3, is EPEVTQTPSHQVTQMGQEVILRCVPISNHLYFYWYRQILGQKVEFLVSFYNNEISEKSEIFDDQFSVERPDGSNFTLKIRSTKLEDSAMYFCASSEDGVGTQYFGPGTRLTVL.

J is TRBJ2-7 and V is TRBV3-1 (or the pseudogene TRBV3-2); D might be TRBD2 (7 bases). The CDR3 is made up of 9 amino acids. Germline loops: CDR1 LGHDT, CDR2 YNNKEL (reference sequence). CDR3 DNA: TGTGCAAGGGGGGGCGAGCAGTACGTC. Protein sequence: CARGGEQYV.

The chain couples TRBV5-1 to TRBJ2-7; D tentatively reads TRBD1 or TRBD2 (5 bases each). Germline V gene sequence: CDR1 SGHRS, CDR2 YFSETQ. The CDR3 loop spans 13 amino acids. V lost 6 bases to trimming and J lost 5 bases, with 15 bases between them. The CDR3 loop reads CASTPPGTHEQYF. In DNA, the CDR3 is TGCGCCAGCACGCCCCCGGGGACCCACGAGCAGTACTTC.

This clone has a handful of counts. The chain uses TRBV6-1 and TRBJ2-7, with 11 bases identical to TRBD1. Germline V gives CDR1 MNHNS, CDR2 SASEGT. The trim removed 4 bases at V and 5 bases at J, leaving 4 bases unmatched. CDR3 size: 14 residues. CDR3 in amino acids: CASSGTGGADEQYV. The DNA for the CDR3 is TGTGCCAGCAGTGGGACAGGGGGCGCGGACGAGCAGTACGTC.

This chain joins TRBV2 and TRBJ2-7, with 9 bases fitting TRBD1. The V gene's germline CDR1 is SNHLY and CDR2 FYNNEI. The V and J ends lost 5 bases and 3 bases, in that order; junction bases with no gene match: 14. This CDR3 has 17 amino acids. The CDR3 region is CASSKGFPGQGLYEQYV. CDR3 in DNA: TGTGCCAGCAGTAAAGGGTTTCCGGGACAGGGACTCTACGAGCAGTACGTC.

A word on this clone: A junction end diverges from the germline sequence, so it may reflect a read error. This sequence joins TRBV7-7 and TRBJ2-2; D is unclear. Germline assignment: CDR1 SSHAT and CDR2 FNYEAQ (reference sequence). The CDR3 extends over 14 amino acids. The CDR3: CASNPLGSTGELFF. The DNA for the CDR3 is TGTGCTAGCAACCCTTTGGGCAGCACCGGGGAGCTGTTTTTT.

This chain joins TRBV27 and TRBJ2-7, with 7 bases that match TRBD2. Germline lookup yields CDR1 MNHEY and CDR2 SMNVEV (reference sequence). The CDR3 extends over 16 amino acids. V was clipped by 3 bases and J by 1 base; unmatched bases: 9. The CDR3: CASSFDPGLPSYEQYF. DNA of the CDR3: TGTGCCAGCAGTTTTGACCCGGGACTACCATCCTACGAGCAGTACTTC.

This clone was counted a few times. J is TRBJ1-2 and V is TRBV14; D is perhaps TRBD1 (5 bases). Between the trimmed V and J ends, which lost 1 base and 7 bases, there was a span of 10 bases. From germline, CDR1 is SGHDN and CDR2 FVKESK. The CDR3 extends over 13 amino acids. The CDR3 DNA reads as TGTGCCAGCAGCCAAGTTCCCCAGGGTGGCTACACCTTC. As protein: CASSQVPQGGYTF.

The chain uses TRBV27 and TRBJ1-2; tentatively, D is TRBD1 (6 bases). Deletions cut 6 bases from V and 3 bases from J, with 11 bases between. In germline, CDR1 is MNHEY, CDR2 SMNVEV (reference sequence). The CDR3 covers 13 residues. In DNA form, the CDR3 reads TGTGCCAGCAGACAACAGGGAGACTATGGCTACACCTTC. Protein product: CASRQQGDYGYTF.

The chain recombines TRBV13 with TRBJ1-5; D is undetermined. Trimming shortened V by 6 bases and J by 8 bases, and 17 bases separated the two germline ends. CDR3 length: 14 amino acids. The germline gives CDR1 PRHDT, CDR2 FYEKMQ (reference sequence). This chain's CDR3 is CASSSGSRSEPQHF. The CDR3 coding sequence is TGTGCCAGCAGTTCCGGGAGCAGGAGCGAGCCCCAGCATTTT. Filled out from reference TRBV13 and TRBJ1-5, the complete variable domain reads AAGVIQSPRHLIKEKRETATLKCYPIPRHDTVYWYQQGPGQDPQFLISFYEKMQSDKGSIPDRFSAQQFSDYHSELNMSSLELGDSALYFCASSSGSRSEPQHFGDGTRLSIL.

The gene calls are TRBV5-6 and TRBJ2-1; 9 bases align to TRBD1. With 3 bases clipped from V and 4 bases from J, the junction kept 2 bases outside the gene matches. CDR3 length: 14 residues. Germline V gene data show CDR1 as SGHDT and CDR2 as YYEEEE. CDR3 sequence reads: CASSSQGAYNEQFF. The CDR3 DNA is TGTGCCAGCAGCTCACAGGGGGCTTACAATGAGCAGTTCTTC.

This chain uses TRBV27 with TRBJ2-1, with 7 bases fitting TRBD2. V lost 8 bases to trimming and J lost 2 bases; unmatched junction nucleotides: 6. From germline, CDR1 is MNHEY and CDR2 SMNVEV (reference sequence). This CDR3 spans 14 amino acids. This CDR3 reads CASGRARPYNEQFF. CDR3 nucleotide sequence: TGTGCCAGCGGGAGGGCCCGCCCCTACAATGAGCAGTTCTTC.

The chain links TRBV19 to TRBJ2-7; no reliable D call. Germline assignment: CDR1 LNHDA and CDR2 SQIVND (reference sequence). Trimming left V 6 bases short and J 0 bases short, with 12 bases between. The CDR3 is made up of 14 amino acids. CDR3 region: CASRRSAISYEQYF. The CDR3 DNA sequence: TGTGCCAGTAGGAGGAGCGCCATCTCCTACGAGCAGTACTTC. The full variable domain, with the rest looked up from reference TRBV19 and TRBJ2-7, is DGGITQSPKYLFRKEGQNVTLSCEQNLNHDAMYWYRQDPGQGLRLIYYSQIVNDFQKGDIAEGYSVSREKKESFPLTVTSAQKNPTAFYLCASRRSAISYEQYFGPGTRLTVT.